The count of the clone carrying this T cell receptor beta chain is one. The antigen is not known. The assay was immunoSEQ multiplex PCR, and TCRdb's table has in-frame clones only and misses some. This table has roughly 30,000 clones, 92% appearing once. Trimming stripped 1 base from V and 2 bases from J, with 17 bases between. The V gene's germline CDR1 is SQVTM and CDR2 ANQGSEA. This CDR3 spans 16 amino acids. This record comes from a study of T cells in localized non-small cell lung cancer. Points from the study as a whole: In adjacent lung, a median around 55 of the top 100 tumor clones were found.

The sequenced sample was peripheral blood mononuclear cells, obtained before any cancer treatment. V is TRBV29-1 and J is TRBJ2-5, with D tentatively TRBD1 (5 bases). This receptor was obtained from a woman aged 35-75 years with stage III lung adenocarcinoma. CDR3 loop: CSVEAVGTGRQETQYF. As DNA, the CDR3 is TGCAGCGTTGAAGCGGTGGGTACAGGCCGACAAGAGACCCAGTACTTC.